The rows below give T cell receptor beta chains drawn from one sample of a study of Graves' ophthalmopathy and Graves' hyperthyroidism. TCRdb called the multiplex PCR reads again in MiXCR, with one record for every CDR3 protein. The table shows around 660,000 distinct CDR3 sequences, with about two fifths occurring only once. The sequencing sample was made of peripheral blood. The receptors originated from an adult man with Graves' ophthalmopathy. Each CDR3 is given with its conserved first and last residue. The D gene is left open where the match is weak. Not every row has a clone size; where given, it reads once, few, many or a size class.

V gene	D gene	clone size	J gene	CDR3 DNA	CDR3 protein
TRBV20-1	-	many	TRBJ1-6	TGCAGTGCTAGATTCCCTTCACCCCTCCACTTT	CSARFPSPLHF
TRBV7-3	-	-	TRBJ1-3	TGTGCCAGCAGCTTAACCACAGGGTCATCTGGAAACACCATATATTTT	CASSLTTGSSGNTIYF
TRBV19	-	many	TRBJ2-5	TGTGCCAGTAGTATCACGGGGGATCAAGAGACCCAGTACTTC	CASSITGDQETQYF
TRBV13	TRBD1	many	TRBJ1-2	TGTGCCAGCAGAAGGGACAGGCCCAACTATGGCTACACCTTC	CASRRDRPNYGYTF
TRBV6-1	-	-	TRBJ2-2	TGTGCCAGCAGTCCTACAGCGACCGGGGAGCTGTTTTTT	CASSPTATGELFF
TRBV24-1	TRBD1	-	TRBJ2-5	TGTGCTCTCCATTCCGGGACAGGCCAAGAGACCCAGTACTTC	CALHSGTGQETQYF
TRBV11-2	-	-	TRBJ2-2	TGTGCCAGCAGCTCTCCCGGGACTCGGAACACCGGGGAGCTGTTTTTT	CASSSPGTRNTGELFF
TRBV30	-	-	TRBJ1-1	TGTGCCTGGAGTTTACGGGACACTGAAGCTTTCTTT	CAWSLRDTEAFF
TRBV12-3/TRBV12-4	TRBD1	few	TRBJ1-2	TGTGCCAGCAGTTTTTCAGGGGGGGAAGGCTACACCTTC	CASSFSGGEGYTF
TRBV18	TRBD1	-	TRBJ2-5	TGTGCCAGCAGCCCGACAGGGGAGAAAGCCCAGTACTTC	CASSPTGEKAQYF